Presented here are 8 T cell receptor beta chains from one specimen sequenced in a study of shared clonotypes between healthy human individuals. Using immunoSEQ multiplex PCR, the repertoire was profiled, and TCRdb retains in-frame clones only, with some absent. The sample carries millions of clones, about 95% recorded once. Terminally differentiated effector memory CD45RA+ cells were excluded by CCR7 positive selection of CD45RO-negative cells. The source material was naive CD8+ T cells sorted from blood. All receptors come from a man between 18 and 29 years old in good health.

This chain links TRBV7-2 with TRBJ2-3; D is unclear. The length of the CDR3 is 16 residues. Germline CDR1 SGHTA, CDR2 FQGNSA. V lost 4 bases to trimming and J lost 0 bases, with 14 bases between them. CDR3 DNA: TGTGCCAGCAGCTCGGCGATACTACTCAGCACAGATACGCAGTATTTT. Its translation is CASSSAILLSTDTQYF.

Concerning this clone itself: Other DNA sequences of this sample code for an identical CDR3. The chain carries TRBV6-1 and TRBJ1-1; D gene ambiguous. The germline V gene has CDR1 MNHNS and CDR2 SASEGT. The CDR3 has 13 residues. V gave up 2 bases and J gave up 0 bases, with 4 bases separating them. The CDR3 reads CASSETVNTEAFF. The CDR3 coding sequence is TGTGCCAGCAGTGAAACAGTGAACACTGAAGCTTTCTTT.

The chain recombines TRBV7-2 with TRBJ1-2; weak D call: TRBD1 (6 bases). The CDR3 has 15 residues. Germline V gene data show CDR1 as SGHTA and CDR2 as FQGNSA. V lost 1 base and J 0 bases, leaving 9 bases between the germline ends. The CDR3 protein is CASSLEGGPNYGYTF. CDR3 sequence (DNA): TGTGCCAGCAGCTTAGAGGGGGGCCCTAACTATGGCTACACCTTC.

This rearrangement joins TRBV12-5 to TRBJ2-1; 9 nucleotides line up with TRBD1. CDR1 is LGHNT and CDR2 is FRNRAP in the germline V gene. CDR3 size: 16 residues. V dropped 5 bases and J dropped 3; count of bases not matched to a gene: 8. DNA of the CDR3: TGTGCTAGTGGTCCAACCGGGACAGGGTTCTACAATGAGCAGTTCTTC. This codes for CASGPTGTGFYNEQFF.

The sample holds a few counts of this clone. The genes are TRBV6-1 and TRBJ2-7; D unclear. The length of the CDR3 is 13 residues. Trimming pared 6 bases from V and 5 bases from J, leaving 14 bases between. CDR1 is MNHNS and CDR2 is SASEGT in the germline V gene. CDR3 sequence reads: CASRRYGSHEQYF. The CDR3 region has the DNA TGTGCCAGCAGACGGTACGGGTCGCACGAGCAGTACTTC.

The gene calls are TRBV15 and TRBJ1-4; no clear D. Trimming took 1 base from V and 8 from J, leaving 17 bases between them. The CDR3 runs to 16 residues. Germline values: CDR1 LNHNV, CDR2 YYDKDF (reference sequence). CDR3 bases: TGTGCCACCAGCAGAGCCTACACAGCGGATGGGGAAAAACTGTTTTTT. This translates into CATSRAYTADGEKLFF. Full variable domain (outside the CDR3, taken from reference TRBV15 and TRBJ1-4): DAMVIQNPRYQVTQFGKPVTLSCSQTLNHNVMYWYQQKSSQAPKLLFHYYDKDFNNEADTPDNFQSRRPNTSFCFLDIRSPGLGDTAMYLCATSRAYTADGEKLFFGSGTQLSVL.

The rearrangement uses TRBV28 and TRBJ2-5; D is unresolved. Trimming removed 6 bases from V and 2 bases from J, with 22 bases in between. The V gene's germline CDR1 is MDHEN and CDR2 SYDVKM. CDR3 size: 17 residues. The CDR3, as DNA: TGTGCCAGCAGACCGCCGCAGCCCTCGGCCGCACAAGAGACCCAGTACTTC. Protein product: CASRPPQPSAAQETQYF.

This clone came up once. Other DNA sequences of this sample code for an identical CDR3. V gene TRBV25-1 combines with J gene TRBJ2-2; 7 bases align to TRBD2. Losses at the gene ends were 2 bases for V and 5 bases for J; bases not matched to a gene: 2. The CDR3 covers 14 residues. Germline V CDR1 and CDR2: MGHDK, SYGVNS. CDR3 loop: CASSEVGGTGELFF. CDR3 in DNA: TGTGCCAGCAGTGAAGTCGGGGGGACCGGGGAGCTGTTTTTT.